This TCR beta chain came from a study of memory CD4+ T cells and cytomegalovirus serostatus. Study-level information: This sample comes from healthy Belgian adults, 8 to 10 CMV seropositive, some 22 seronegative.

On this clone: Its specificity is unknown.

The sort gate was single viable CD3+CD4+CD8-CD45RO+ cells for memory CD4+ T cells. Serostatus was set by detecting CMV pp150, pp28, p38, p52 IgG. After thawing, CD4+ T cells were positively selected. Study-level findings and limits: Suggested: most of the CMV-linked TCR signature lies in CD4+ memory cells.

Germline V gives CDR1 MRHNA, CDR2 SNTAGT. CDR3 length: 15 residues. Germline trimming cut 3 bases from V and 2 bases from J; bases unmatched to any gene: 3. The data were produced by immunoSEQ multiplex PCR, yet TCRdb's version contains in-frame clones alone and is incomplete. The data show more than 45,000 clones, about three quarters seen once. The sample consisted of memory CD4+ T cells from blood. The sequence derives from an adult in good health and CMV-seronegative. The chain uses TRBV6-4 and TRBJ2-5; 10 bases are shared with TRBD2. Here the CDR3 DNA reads TGTGCCAGCAGTGAGGCTAGCGGGAGACAAGAGACCCAGTACTTC. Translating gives CASSEASGRQETQYF.